Each of the 32 T cell receptor beta chains below was sequenced from the same sample in a study of identical twins. TCRdb reanalysed the 5' RACE reads using MiXCR and keeps one entry per CDR3 protein. The table has fewer than 650,000 distinct CDR3 sequences, around 7.4% seen once. This sample also appeared in a second study, on yellow fever vaccine responses in identical twins.

The sample was PBMCs. These receptor sequences come from a woman aged 18-29 years in good health.

Only a few counts were recorded for this clonotype. The junction departs from germline at one end; a sequencing error may be responsible. V usage is TRBV7-6 and J usage is TRBJ1-3, with 9 bases matching TRBD1. This CDR3 is 15 amino acids long. From germline, CDR1 is SGHVS and CDR2 FNYEAQ. The CDR3 loop reads CASSSQQGAGNTIYF. As DNA, the CDR3 is TGTGCCAGCAGCTCTCAACAGGGGGCTGGGAACACCATATATTTT.

The rearrangement links TRBV7-9 to TRBJ2-1, with D maybe TRBD1 (5 bases). This CDR3 comprises 14 residues. V lost 5 bases and J 8 bases, leaving 16 bases between the germline ends. Germline V CDR1 and CDR2: SEHNR, FQNEAQ (reference sequence). CDR3 in amino acids: CASSPFGWGDEQFF. In nucleotides, the CDR3 is TGTGCCAGCAGCCCTTTTGGGTGGGGCGATGAGCAGTTCTTC. Drawing the rest from reference TRBV7-9 and TRBJ2-1, the complete variable domain is DTGVSQNPRHKITKRGQNVTFRCDPISEHNRLYWYRQTLGQGPEFLTYFQNEAQLEKSRLLSDRFSAERPKGSFSTLEIQRTEQGDSAMYLCASSPFGWGDEQFFGPGTRLTVL.

In its sample, this clonotype was seen many times. The chain uses TRBV4-1 and TRBJ2-3; D is unresolved. Between the trimmed V and J ends, which lost 0 bases and 5 bases, there was a span of 3 bases. Germline values: CDR1 MGHRA, CDR2 YSYEKL. CDR3 length: 12 amino acids. CDR3 bases: TGCGCCAGCAGCCAAGATCGAGATACGCAGTATTTT. Translating it yields CASSQDRDTQYF.

There are a few counts of this clonotype. The CDR3 DNA sequence: TGTGCCAGCAGCTTAGTTGCAGGGCGGATTTCACCCCTCCACTTT. It specifies CASSLVAGRISPLHF. The genes are TRBV11-2 and TRBJ1-6; D might be TRBD1 (5 bases). Germline assignment: CDR1 SGHAT and CDR2 FQNNGV. This CDR3 contains 15 residues. Trimming removed 1 base from V and 9 bases from J, with 13 bases in between.

This clonotype was detected a few times. The V gene is TRBV7-8, the J gene TRBJ2-1, with 9 bases lining up with TRBD2. There are 12 residues in the CDR3. Germline lookup yields CDR1 SGHVS and CDR2 FQNEAQ. V was clipped by 3 bases and J by 15 bases; unmatched bases: 6. The CDR3 coding sequence is TGTGCCAGCAGCTTGGAACCGGGACTAGCGTTCTTC. This encodes CASSLEPGLAFF.

This clonotype was detected many times. V gene TRBV7-6 combines with J gene TRBJ2-1, with TRBD1 as a possible D gene (6 bases). Germline V lookup: CDR1 SGHVS, CDR2 FNYEAQ. The CDR3 is made up of 16 amino acids. With 5 bases removed from V and 3 bases from J, the gap between germline ends came to 17 bases. The CDR3 DNA is TGTGCCAGCAGCCTACCACCGGGACACAGCTACAATGAGCAGTTCTTC. This gives the protein CASSLPPGHSYNEQFF.

V usage is TRBV5-1 and J usage is TRBJ2-3; 10 nucleotides align to TRBD2. V dropped 0 bases and J dropped 5; count of bases not matched to a gene: 15. The CDR3 is 19 residues long. From germline, CDR1 is SGHRS and CDR2 YFSETQ. The CDR3 sequence is CASSLGLSGRPWSGDTQYF. The CDR3 DNA reads as TGCGCCAGCAGCTTGGGTCTTAGCGGGAGGCCTTGGAGTGGAGATACGCAGTATTTT.

This clonotype was observed many times. The J gene is TRBJ1-2, the V gene TRBV4-1; 8 bases are shared with TRBD1. The V gene's germline CDR1 is MGHRA and CDR2 YSYEKL. The CDR3 covers 15 residues. V trimming: 3 bases; J trimming: 5 bases; junction bases outside the gene matches: 8. CDR3 residues: CASSHDRTGLYGYTF. In DNA form, the CDR3 reads TGCGCCAGCAGCCATGACAGGACAGGGCTGTATGGCTACACCTTC.

This clonotype was seen repeatedly, ten times or more. The CDR3 here is CASSYSDTATNEKLFF. CDR3 DNA: TGTGCCAGCAGTTACTCGGACACTGCAACTAATGAAAAACTGTTTTTT. V and J are TRBV6-5 and TRBJ1-4, with D perhaps matching TRBD1 (5 bases). V dropped 0 bases and J dropped 0 bases, with 8 bases sitting between them. Germline assignment: CDR1 MNHEY and CDR2 SVGAGI. The CDR3 contains 16 residues.

This clonotype was recorded many times. The chain couples TRBV5-1 to TRBJ2-5, with 8 bases matching TRBD2. Germline CDR1 is SGHRS and CDR2 is YFSETQ. Unmatched junction bases numbered 6, after V lost 0 bases and J lost 2 bases. The CDR3 consists of 16 residues. CDR3 loop: CASSLAGLVYQETQYF. The CDR3 nucleotides are TGCGCCAGCAGCTTGGCGGGACTAGTCTATCAAGAGACCCAGTACTTC. Drawing the rest from reference TRBV5-1 and TRBJ2-5, the complete variable domain is KAGVTQTPRYLIKTRGQQVTLSCSPISGHRSVSWYQQTPGQGLQFLFEYFSETQRNKGNFPGRFSGRQFSNSRSEMNVSTLELGDSALYLCASSLAGLVYQETQYFGPGTRLLVL.

A few counts support this clonotype. The chain carries TRBV29-1 and TRBJ2-7; 11 bases map to TRBD2. Looked up from germline, CDR1 is SQVTM and CDR2 is ANQGSEA. Trimming cost V 5 bases and J 1 base; bases outside gene matches: 4. CDR3 size: 14 residues. This chain's CDR3 is CSVRLAGRSYEQYF. The CDR3 coding sequence is TGCAGCGTTAGACTAGCGGGACGTTCCTACGAGCAGTACTTC.

J is TRBJ2-3 and V is TRBV15, with D tentatively TRBD2 (6 bases). Trimming took off 0 bases at V and 3 bases at J, with 10 bases between the two ends. The CDR3 extends over 15 amino acids. CDR1 and CDR2 from the germline V gene are LNHNV and YYDKDF (reference sequence). CDR3 DNA sequence: TGTGCCACCAGCAGAGATGGGGGGTTTACAGATACGCAGTATTTT. Translation: CATSRDGGFTDTQYF. The entire variable domain, with the rest obtained from reference TRBV15 and TRBJ2-3, is as follows: DAMVIQNPRYQVTQFGKPVTLSCSQTLNHNVMYWYQQKSSQAPKLLFHYYDKDFNNEADTPDNFQSRRPNTSFCFLDIRSPGLGDTAMYLCATSRDGGFTDTQYFGPGTRLTVL.

The chain is built from TRBV11-2 and TRBJ1-6, with TRBD1 matching over 7 bases. V gave up 7 bases and J gave up 5 bases; unmatched junction bases: 5. Germline lookup yields CDR1 SGHAT and CDR2 FQNNGV. The CDR3 has 14 residues. The chain's CDR3 is CASKPGQNNSPLHF. The CDR3 region has the DNA TGTGCCAGCAAACCGGGACAGAATAATTCACCCCTCCACTTT.

There are a few counts of this clonotype. The V and J genes are TRBV12-3 or TRBV12-4 and TRBJ2-5; D unresolved. The V end lost 6 bases, the J end lost 1 base, and 12 bases lay between the germline ends. This CDR3 region has 14 residues. CDR3 sequence: CASSWLRLQETQYF. CDR3 coding DNA: TGTGCCAGCAGCTGGCTTCGACTCCAAGAGACCCAGTACTTC.

At least ten counts were recorded for this clonotype. This chain uses TRBV5-1 with TRBJ1-1, with D possibly TRBD1 on 5 matching bases. The V and J ends lost 0 bases and 3 bases respectively, with 12 bases between them. The germline V gene has CDR1 SGHRS and CDR2 YFSETQ. The CDR3 contains 15 residues. The CDR3 protein is CASSLGRGRDTEAFF. Written as DNA, the CDR3 is TGCGCCAGCAGCTTGGGAAGGGGTCGAGACACTGAAGCTTTCTTT.

The chain couples TRBV5-5 to TRBJ2-5; 7 bases match TRBD2. The germline CDR1 and CDR2 sequences are SGHKS and YYEKEE (reference sequence). The ends lost 0 bases at V and 2 bases at J; junction bases unmatched: 7. The CDR3 covers 16 residues. The DNA of the CDR3 is TGTGCCAGCAGCTTGGTTACGGGGGGACTACAAGAGACCCAGTACTTC. Translation: CASSLVTGGLQETQYF.

The V gene is TRBV10-3, the J gene TRBJ2-2; TRBD1 matches at 8 bases. The CDR3 is 15 amino acids. Germline V gene sequence: CDR1 ENHRY, CDR2 SYGVKD. After removal of 6 bases from V and 1 base from J, the junction contained 4 bases not matched to a gene. CDR3 protein: CAISEGQVNTGELFF. The CDR3 DNA reads TGTGCCATCAGCGAGGGACAGGTGAACACCGGGGAGCTGTTTTTT.

The rearrangement links TRBV25-1 to TRBJ2-7, with TRBD2 matching over 14 bases. Germline CDR1 and CDR2: MGHDK and SYGVNS. This CDR3 is built from 15 residues. Trimming took 3 bases from V and 6 from J; bases not matched to a gene: 4. The CDR3 DNA reads TGTGCCAGCAGTGAGTCGACTAGCGGGAGGGCCGAGCAGTACTTC. This translates into CASSESTSGRAEQYF.

This chain joins TRBV3-1 and TRBJ2-1; 7 nucleotides line up with TRBD1. Trimming took 0 bases from V and 1 from J; bases not matched to a gene: 6. Germline CDR1 is LGHDT and CDR2 is YNNKEL (reference sequence). This CDR3 contains 17 residues. This CDR3 reads CASSQDSRGLSYNEQFF. CDR3 nucleotide sequence: TGTGCCAGCAGCCAAGATTCGAGGGGGCTGTCCTACAATGAGCAGTTCTTC.

This clonotype was picked up a small number of times. This sequence joins TRBV9 and TRBJ2-1, with D perhaps matching TRBD2 (6 bases). Germline loops: CDR1 SGDLS, CDR2 YYNGEE. The length of the CDR3 is 15 residues. V was pared by 0 bases and J by 4 bases, with 11 bases between. In nucleotides, the CDR3 is TGTGCCAGCAGCGTAGGATTAGCGGAATACAATGAGCAGTTCTTC. Translating it yields CASSVGLAEYNEQFF.

The sample holds a few counts of this clonotype. The V call is TRBV7-9, the J call TRBJ2-7; 10 nucleotides align to TRBD2. Looked up from germline, CDR1 is SEHNR and CDR2 is FQNEAQ (reference sequence). CDR3 length equals 15 residues. Germline trimming cut 5 bases from V and 4 bases from J; bases unmatched to any gene: 8. The CDR3 loop is CASSTTSGYEYEQYF. The CDR3 bases are TGTGCCAGCAGCACGACTAGCGGGTACGAGTACGAGCAGTACTTC.

Only a few counts were recorded for this clonotype. The V gene is TRBV20-1, the J gene TRBJ2-5; a weak D match, TRBD1 (6 bases). Trimming removed 4 bases at V and 3 bases at J, with 9 bases between. The CDR3 length is 12 residues. The germline CDR1 and CDR2 sequences are DFQATT and SNEGSKA (reference sequence). CDR3 sequence: CSAIDRKETQYF. The CDR3 nucleotides read TGCAGTGCTATCGACAGGAAAGAGACCCAGTACTTC.

V is TRBV20-1 and J is TRBJ1-6, with D possibly being TRBD1 (6 bases). Trimming cost V 6 bases and J 0 bases, with 24 bases left between them. The CDR3 is 19 residues long. The germline gives CDR1 DFQATT, CDR2 SNEGSKA (reference sequence). The CDR3 sequence: CSAEGQDRTAFSYNSPLHF. CDR3 DNA: TGCAGTGCCGAAGGGCAGGACAGAACGGCATTCTCCTATAATTCACCCCTCCACTTT.

This clonotype was observed many times. The V call is TRBV24-1, the J call TRBJ1-5; 7 positions match TRBD1. Germline V gene lookup returns CDR1 KGHDR and CDR2 SFDVKD. The CDR3 length is 17 residues. V lost 2 bases, J lost 6 bases, and 12 bases stayed unmatched. The CDR3 here is CATSDSKYGQDGQPQHF. Here the CDR3 DNA reads TGTGCCACCAGTGATTCCAAGTACGGACAGGATGGTCAGCCCCAGCATTTT.

This chain links TRBV4-1 with TRBJ2-4; D is unclear. The length of the CDR3 is 16 residues. Deletions cut 0 bases from V and 10 bases from J, with 19 bases between. The germline CDR1 and CDR2 sequences are MGHRA and YSYEKL. CDR3 sequence: CASSQEGRAAGTIQYF. DNA of the CDR3: TGCGCCAGCAGCCAAGAAGGTAGGGCAGCCGGAACAATTCAGTACTTC.

This clonotype has a count of ten or more. This chain uses TRBV20-1 with TRBJ1-6; possibly TRBD1 for D (5 bases). The germline V and J ends were trimmed by 7 bases and 0 bases, with 10 bases remaining between them. CDR1 and CDR2 (germline): DFQATT, SNEGSKA (reference sequence). The CDR3 consists of 14 residues. The CDR3 spells CSGATGSYNSPLHF. DNA of the CDR3: TGCAGTGGGGCTACAGGCTCCTATAATTCACCCCTCCACTTT.

The table lists this clonotype with many counts. The CDR3 here is CASSWKTDTQYF. CDR3 nucleotide sequence: TGTGCCAGCAGTTGGAAGACAGATACGCAGTATTTT. J is TRBJ2-3 and V is TRBV12-3 or TRBV12-4; the D is unclear. V lost 4 bases, J lost 3 bases, and 5 bases lay in between. CDR3 length: 12 residues.

This clonotype has a count of ten or more. The rearrangement links TRBV15 to TRBJ2-3; no firm D call. Germline values: CDR1 LNHNV, CDR2 YYDKDF (reference sequence). CDR3 length: 15 residues. V gave up 0 bases and J gave up 4 bases, with 11 bases separating them. DNA of the CDR3: TGTGCCACCAGCAGAGATAAGGGCGCTGCAGATACGCAGTATTTT. Translated: CATSRDKGAADTQYF.

At least ten counts were recorded for this clonotype. V and J are TRBV5-6 and TRBJ1-2; weak D call: TRBD1 (6 bases). Trimming cost V 4 bases and J 8 bases, with 15 bases left between them. The germline gives CDR1 SGHDT, CDR2 YYEEEE. This CDR3 region has 13 residues. As DNA, the CDR3 is TGTGCCAGCAGCCCGTGGACAGAGGACGGCTACACCTTC. Translation: CASSPWTEDGYTF.

At least ten counts were recorded for this clonotype. The genes are TRBV12-3 or TRBV12-4 and TRBJ1-3; D not resolved. V lost 1 base to trimming and J lost 2 bases, with 6 bases between them. The CDR3 is 14 amino acids. DNA for the CDR3: TGTGCCAGCAGTTTAGTGGCAGCTGGAAACACCATATATTTT. Translation: CASSLVAAGNTIYF.

The V call is TRBV10-3, the J call TRBJ2-5; possible D gene TRBD2, 6 bases. Germline V gene sequence: CDR1 ENHRY, CDR2 SYGVKD. The CDR3 contains 15 residues. Trimming stripped 5 bases from V and 4 bases from J, with 17 bases between. Here the CDR3 reads CAISLRGGGGETQYF. The CDR3 DNA follows: TGTGCCATCAGTCTACGTGGTGGGGGAGGAGAGACCCAGTACTTC.

The chain is built from TRBV5-1 and TRBJ2-5; maybe TRBD2 (5 bases). The CDR3 extends over 15 amino acids. Germline assignment: CDR1 SGHRS and CDR2 YFSETQ. V was cut by 1 base and J by 5 bases, with 15 bases left in between. This CDR3 is CASSLIPLVLETQYF. The CDR3 DNA reads TGCGCCAGCAGCTTGATCCCACTAGTTCTGGAGACCCAGTACTTC.